The rows below give T cell receptor beta chains drawn from one sample of a study of T cell repertoires in cytomegalovirus infection. Via MiXCR, TCRdb re-called the reads, giving one row per CDR3 protein. This table has roughly 570,000 distinct CDR3 sequences, roughly 43% appearing once. Their antigens remain unidentified. Sequencing used cultured PBMCs, obtained from culture after CMV antigen stimulation. The receptors shown here come from a human donor in good health (CMV status not recorded). Some clones in this sample may be carry-over from other donors' samples. CDR3s include the opening cysteine and the closing phenylalanine or tryptophan. D genes are given only for firm matches. A clone size is listed for some rows: how often the clone was seen (once, few, many), or a class if it is expanded.

D	size	V	J	CDR3	DNA
NA	NA	TRBV7-2	TRBJ1-1	CASSNEVNTEAFF	TGTGCCAGCAGCAATGAGGTGAACACTGAAGCTTTCTTT
NA	NA	TRBV4-1	TRBJ1-5	CASSQVPNQPQHF	TGCGCCAGCAGCCAAGTTCCCAATCAGCCCCAGCATTTT
TRBD1	NA	TRBV6-1	TRBJ2-3	CASSDPGQGALETQYF	TGTGCCAGCAGTGATCCGGGACAGGGAGCTTTGGAGACGCAGTATTTT
TRBD2	NA	TRBV20-1	TRBJ2-3	CSAPLAGGPDTQYF	TGCAGTGCCCCTCTAGCGGGAGGGCCAGATACGCAGTATTTT
NA	few	TRBV19	TRBJ1-1	CASSMRRGVLTEAFF	TGTGCCAGTAGTATGAGGAGGGGGGTGTTGACTGAAGCTTTCTTT
NA	once	TRBV11-1	TRBJ1-4	CASSPSHSSVGEKLFF	TGTGCCAGCAGCCCTAGCCACTCCTCGGTGGGTGAAAAACTGTTTTTT
NA	NA	TRBV7-2	TRBJ2-1	CASSFRGREWYEQFF	TGTGCCAGCAGCTTCCGGGGACGGGAGTGGTATGAGCAGTTCTTC
NA	NA	TRBV6-2/TRBV6-3	TRBJ1-4	CASSPGTDTRGNEKLFF	TGTGCCAGCAGTCCCGGGACGGACACTAGGGGTAATGAAAAACTGTTTTTT
NA	few	TRBV19	TRBJ1-3	CASGGYNSGNTIYF	TGTGCCAGTGGGGGGTACAACTCTGGAAACACCATATATTTT
NA	few	TRBV5-6	TRBJ1-4	CASSPGASNEKLFF	TGTGCCAGCAGCCCGGGGGCATCTAATGAAAAACTGTTTTTT
NA	NA	TRBV4-1	TRBJ1-5	CASSQSGGQPQHF	TGCGCCAGCAGCCAATCGGGTGGTCAGCCCCAGCATTTT
NA	NA	TRBV7-9	TRBJ1-4	CASSVQGRGEKLFF	TGTGCCAGCAGCGTACAGGGAAGGGGGGAAAAACTGTTTTTT
NA	many	TRBV7-9	TRBJ1-1	CASSLGLVAFF	TGTGCCAGCAGCTTAGGTCTTGTGGCTTTCTTT
TRBD2	NA	TRBV4-1	TRBJ2-5	CASSQTSGALQETQYF	TGCGCCAGCAGCCAGACAAGCGGGGCCCTTCAAGAGACCCAGTACTTC
NA	NA	TRBV11-2	TRBJ2-7	CASSLGWSGAYEQYF	TGTGCCAGCAGCTTAGGTTGGTCAGGGGCCTACGAGCAGTACTTC
NA	NA	TRBV4-3	TRBJ2-5	CASSQDNGETQYF	TGCGCCAGCAGCCAAGATAACGGAGAGACCCAGTACTTC
NA	NA	TRBV6-5	TRBJ2-7	CASSYQGFKSYEQYF	TGTGCCAGCAGTTACCAAGGGTTCAAATCCTACGAGCAGTACTTC
NA	NA	TRBV7-2	TRBJ1-2	CASSHPRGAYGYTF	TGTGCCAGCAGCCACCCCCGGGGGGCCTATGGCTACACCTTC
NA	few	TRBV7-6	TRBJ1-4	CASSLDPAAEDQGKLFF	TGTGCCAGCAGCTTAGACCCCGCGGCGGAGGACCAGGGAAAACTGTTTTTT
TRBD2	few	TRBV14	TRBJ2-7	CASSQAGLASREQYF	TGTGCCAGCAGCCAGGCTGGACTAGCTTCCCGCGAGCAGTACTTC
NA	NA	TRBV7-2	TRBJ1-4	CASSLGPAGKLFF	TGTGCCAGCAGCTTAGGGCCGGCAGGGAAACTGTTTTTT
NA	few	TRBV4-2	TRBJ2-7	CASSQAAVAAGNSEQYF	TGTGCCAGCAGCCAAGCGGCCGTCGCGGCAGGGAATAGCGAGCAGTACTTC
NA	NA	TRBV6-2/TRBV6-3	TRBJ2-2	CASSSRTVNTGELFF	TGTGCCAGCAGTTCACGGACGGTAAACACCGGGGAGCTGTTTTTT
TRBD2	few	TRBV6-2/TRBV6-3	TRBJ2-1	CASSYKKNSGTRNEQFF	TGTGCCAGCAGTTACAAAAAGAATAGCGGGACGAGGAATGAGCAGTTCTTC
NA	NA	TRBV7-8	TRBJ1-6	CASSRGEDLHF	TGTGCCAGCAGTCGCGGGGAGGACCTCCACTTT
NA	NA	TRBV6-2/TRBV6-3	TRBJ2-1	CASNLPGTGYNEQFF	TGTGCCAGCAACCTACCCGGGACGGGGTACAATGAGCAGTTCTTC
TRBD1	NA	TRBV5-6	TRBJ2-4	CASSFRQGYLAKNIQYF	TGTGCCAGCAGCTTTCGACAGGGATACCTAGCCAAAAACATTCAGTACTTC
TRBD1	NA	TRBV28	TRBJ1-1	CATHQGAYPMNTEAFF	TGTGCCACCCACCAGGGGGCTTACCCAATGAACACTGAAGCTTTCTTT
NA	NA	TRBV11-2	TRBJ2-7	CASSLDPQVGIVTYEQYF	TGTGCCAGCAGCTTAGATCCCCAGGTTGGCATCGTGACCTACGAGCAGTACTTC
NA	NA	TRBV7-2	TRBJ1-3	CASSLIRNTIYF	TGTGCCAGCAGCTTAATCAGAAACACCATATATTTT
NA	few	TRBV11-2	TRBJ2-3	CASSFKVRTRGGTDTQYF	TGTGCCAGCAGCTTCAAGGTCCGGACCCGGGGCGGCACAGATACGCAGTATTTT
NA	NA	TRBV10-3	TRBJ1-2	CAISEQVGGYTF	TGTGCCATCAGTGAGCAAGTTGGCGGCTACACCTTC
NA	NA	TRBV7-6	TRBJ2-2	CASSLQGNTGELFF	TGTGCCAGCAGTTTACAAGGGAACACCGGGGAGCTGTTTTTT
TRBD1	NA	TRBV20-1	TRBJ2-3	CSALGDRGNTDTQYF	TGCAGTGCGCTGGGGGACAGGGGCAACACAGATACGCAGTATTTT
TRBD1	NA	TRBV6-1	TRBJ2-7	CASKPTGGRDEQYF	TGTGCCAGCAAACCAACAGGGGGTCGCGACGAGCAGTACTTC
NA	NA	TRBV28	TRBJ1-5	CASSLVGRYNQPQHF	TGTGCCAGCAGTTTAGTGGGCAGGTACAATCAGCCCCAGCATTTT
NA	NA	TRBV6-2/TRBV6-3	TRBJ2-3	CASSWDTSTDTQYF	TGTGCCAGCAGTTGGGACACCAGCACAGATACGCAGTATTTT
NA	NA	TRBV4-1	TRBJ2-2	CASSQEWSTAGELFF	TGCGCCAGCAGCCAAGAATGGTCGACCGCCGGGGAGCTGTTTTTT
TRBD2	NA	TRBV11-2	TRBJ2-1	CASSSTLSGRAWNEQFF	TGTGCCAGCAGCTCAACCCTTAGCGGGAGGGCCTGGAATGAGCAGTTCTTC
TRBD2	few	TRBV5-5	TRBJ2-5	CASSLGVGAGGEQETQYF	TGTGCCAGCAGCCTGGGGGTGGGGGCGGGAGGGGAACAAGAGACCCAGTACTTC